The rows below give T cell receptor beta chains drawn from one sample of a study of T cell repertoires in cytomegalovirus infection. TCRdb analysed the reads with MiXCR anew, one entry per CDR3 protein. Found here are roughly 570,000 distinct CDR3 sequences, around 40% of them singletons; the top ten hold 48%. These receptors are not linked to any known antigen. Here the sequenced sample was cultured PBMCs, taken from culture after CMV antigen stimulation. All receptors come from a human donor in good health (CMV status not recorded). Some clones in this sample may be carry-over from other donors' samples. CDR3s include the opening cysteine and the closing phenylalanine or tryptophan. The D gene is left open where the match is weak. For some rows the clone size is stated as once, few or many, or as a class when expanded; others skip it.

many	TRBV7-2	TRBJ1-6	NA	TGTGCCAGCCAGCTTGGGGGGTTAGGTTCACCCCTCCACTTT	CASQLGGLGSPLHF
NA	TRBV5-4	TRBJ2-2	NA	TGTGCCAGCAGCTTGGTACCGGTATCGGTTAACACCGGGGAGCTGTTTTTT	CASSLVPVSVNTGELFF
NA	TRBV2	TRBJ2-3	NA	TGTGCCAGCTTACAGAGCACAGATACGCAGTATTTT	CASLQSTDTQYF
few	TRBV2	TRBJ1-1	NA	TGTGCCAGCAGTGAATCGGGTTCAGAGGGCATGAACACTGAAGCTTTCTTT	CASSESGSEGMNTEAFF
NA	TRBV12-3/TRBV12-4	TRBJ2-1	TRBD2	TGTGCCAGCAGTGCCAGCGGGGGGGCCGATGAGCAGTTCTTC	CASSASGGADEQFF
few	TRBV6-5	TRBJ1-2	NA	TGTGCCAGCAGTTCACCGGGACTCGGGGATGGCTACACCTTC	CASSSPGLGDGYTF
NA	TRBV6-2/TRBV6-3	TRBJ2-2	TRBD2	TGTGCCAGCAGTTACACAGGACTAGCGAAAGATCCGGACACCGGGGAGCTGTTTTTT	CASSYTGLAKDPDTGELFF
NA	TRBV2	TRBJ2-5	NA	TGTGCCAGCAGTTTCCGGGACACGGTTTCAGGGACCCAGTACTTC	CASSFRDTVSGTQYF
few	TRBV6-2/TRBV6-3	TRBJ2-1	NA	TGTGCCAGCAGTGCCAGTTCTGGTGAGCAGTTCTTC	CASSASSGEQFF
few	TRBV10-3	TRBJ1-1	TRBD1	TGTGCCATCAGTGTAGACAGGGAATCCTCTGAAGCTTTCTTT	CAISVDRESSEAFF
NA	TRBV6-6	TRBJ2-2	NA	TGTGCCAGCAGTTACCGACCCAACACCGGGGAGCTGTTTTTT	CASSYRPNTGELFF
many	TRBV7-2	TRBJ1-4	NA	TGTGCCAGCAGCTTGGGCAGGGGCACTGAAAAACTGTTTTTT	CASSLGRGTEKLFF
NA	TRBV20-1	TRBJ1-1	NA	TGCAGTGCTAGCAGCCTACAGGTGAACACTGAAGCTTTCTTT	CSASSLQVNTEAFF
NA	TRBV20-1	TRBJ1-5	TRBD1	TGCAGTGCTTCGCGCCTAACTCCCGGGACAGTGGGGAATCAGCCCCAGCATTTT	CSASRLTPGTVGNQPQHF
NA	TRBV28	TRBJ2-3	NA	TGTGCCAGCAGCCAAGGGGGGGTGGGAGATACGCAGTATTTT	CASSQGGVGDTQYF
few	TRBV7-2	TRBJ2-2	NA	TGTGCCAGCAGCTTACCCCCGAACACCGGGGAGCTGTTTTTT	CASSLPPNTGELFF
many	TRBV7-2	TRBJ1-1	NA	TGTGCCAGCAGCTTAATGTCGGAGACTGAAGCTTTCTTT	CASSLMSETEAFF
NA	TRBV28	TRBJ1-1	TRBD1	TGTGCCAGCAGTGAGACAGGGCTCACTGAAGCTTTCTTT	CASSETGLTEAFF
once	TRBV12-3/TRBV12-4	TRBJ2-1	NA	TGTGCCAGCACCTTAACTAGCCCTTACAATGAGCAGTTCTTC	CASTLTSPYNEQFF
NA	TRBV12-3/TRBV12-4	TRBJ2-5	NA	TGTGCCAGCAGTTTGAGACACGGAGAGACCCAGTACTTC	CASSLRHGETQYF
NA	TRBV7-9	TRBJ2-4	NA	TGTGCCAGCAGCCCACGACTGAGATGGAACATTCAGTACTTC	CASSPRLRWNIQYF
NA	TRBV7-2	TRBJ2-7	NA	TGTGCCAGCAGCTTAATTGGAGGGCCTTACTACGAGCAGTACTTC	CASSLIGGPYYEQYF
few	TRBV19	TRBJ1-1	NA	TGTGCCAGTAGTATACGCACCAGACTTATCATGAACACTGAAGCTTTCTTT	CASSIRTRLIMNTEAFF
NA	TRBV15	TRBJ2-2	NA	TGTGCCACCAGCAGAGATTACGCCAGCCTGAACACCGGGGAGCTGTTTTTT	CATSRDYASLNTGELFF
NA	TRBV2	TRBJ2-3	TRBD2	TGTGCCAGTGGGACTAGCGGGGGGAGGACAGATACGCAGTATTTT	CASGTSGGRTDTQYF
NA	TRBV20-1	TRBJ2-7	NA	TGCAGTGCTAGAGATCTCGATAGGTCCTACGAGCAGTACTTC	CSARDLDRSYEQYF